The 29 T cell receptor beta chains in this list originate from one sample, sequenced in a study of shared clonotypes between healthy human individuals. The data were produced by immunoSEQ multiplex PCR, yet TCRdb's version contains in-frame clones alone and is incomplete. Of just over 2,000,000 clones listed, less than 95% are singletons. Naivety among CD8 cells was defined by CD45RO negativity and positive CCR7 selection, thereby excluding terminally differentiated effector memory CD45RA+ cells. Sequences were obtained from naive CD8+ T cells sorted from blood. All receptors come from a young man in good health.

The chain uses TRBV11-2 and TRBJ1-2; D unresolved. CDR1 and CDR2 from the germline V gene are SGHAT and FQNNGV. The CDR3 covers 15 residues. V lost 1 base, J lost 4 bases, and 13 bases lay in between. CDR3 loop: CASSLANWAPYGYTF. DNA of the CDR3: TGTGCCAGCAGCTTAGCGAATTGGGCACCCTATGGCTACACCTTC.

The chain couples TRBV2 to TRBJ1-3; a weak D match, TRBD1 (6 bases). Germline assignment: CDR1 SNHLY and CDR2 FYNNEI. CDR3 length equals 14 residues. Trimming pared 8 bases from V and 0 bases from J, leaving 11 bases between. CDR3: CASQGGDSGNTIYF. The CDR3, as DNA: TGTGCCAGCCAAGGGGGAGACTCTGGAAACACCATATATTTT.

CDR3 nucleotide sequence: TGCGCCAGCAGCAAAGGACAGGGGAATCAGCCCCAGCATTTT. It encodes CASSKGQGNQPQHF. The chain joins TRBV4-3 to TRBJ1-5; 9 bases agree with TRBD1. Germline CDR1 and CDR2: LGHNA and YSLEER. The CDR3 totals 14 residues. The V gene end was trimmed by 5 bases and the J gene end by 4 bases; junction bases not matched to a gene: 3.

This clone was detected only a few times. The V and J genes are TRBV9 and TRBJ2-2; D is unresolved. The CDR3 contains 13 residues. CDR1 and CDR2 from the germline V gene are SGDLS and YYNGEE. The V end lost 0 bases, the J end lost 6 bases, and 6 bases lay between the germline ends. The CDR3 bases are TGTGCCAGCAGCGTAGATATGGCCGGGGAGCTGTTTTTT. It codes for CASSVDMAGELFF.

In DNA, the CDR3 is TGTGCCAGCAGCTCCCGGGTCTCCCTCGAGCAGTACTTC. Its protein product is CASSSRVSLEQYF. The chain employs TRBV11-1 and TRBJ2-7; D is unresolved. V was shortened by 4 bases and J by 6 bases, with 13 bases between the two germline ends. Germline CDR1 and CDR2: SGHAT and FQDESV (reference sequence). The CDR3 sequence is 13 residues long.

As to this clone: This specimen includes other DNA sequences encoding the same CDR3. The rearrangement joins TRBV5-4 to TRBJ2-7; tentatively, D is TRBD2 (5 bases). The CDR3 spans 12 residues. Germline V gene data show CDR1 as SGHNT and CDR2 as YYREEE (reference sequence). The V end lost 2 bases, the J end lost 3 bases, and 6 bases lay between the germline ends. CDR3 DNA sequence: TGTGCCAGCAGCTTCCGGGGCTACGAGCAGTACTTC. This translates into CASSFRGYEQYF.

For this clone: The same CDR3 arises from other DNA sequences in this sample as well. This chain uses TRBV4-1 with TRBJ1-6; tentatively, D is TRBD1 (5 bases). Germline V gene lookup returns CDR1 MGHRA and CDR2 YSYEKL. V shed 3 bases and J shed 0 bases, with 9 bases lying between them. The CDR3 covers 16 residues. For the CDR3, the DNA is TGCGCCAGCAGCCAGGGGGGAAGCTCCTATAATTCACCCCTCCACTTT. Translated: CASSQGGSSYNSPLHF.

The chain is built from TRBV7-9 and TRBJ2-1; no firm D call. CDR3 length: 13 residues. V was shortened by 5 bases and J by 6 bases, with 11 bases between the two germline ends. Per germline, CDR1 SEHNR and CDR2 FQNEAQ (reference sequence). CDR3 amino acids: CASSPPSPNEQFF. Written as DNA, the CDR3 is TGTGCCAGCAGCCCCCCCAGCCCCAATGAGCAGTTCTTC.

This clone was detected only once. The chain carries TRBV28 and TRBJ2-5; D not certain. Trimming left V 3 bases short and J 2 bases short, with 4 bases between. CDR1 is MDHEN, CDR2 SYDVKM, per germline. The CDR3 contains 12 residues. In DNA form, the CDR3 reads TGTGCCAGCAGTTTTGATCAAGAGACCCAGTACTTC. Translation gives CASSFDQETQYF.

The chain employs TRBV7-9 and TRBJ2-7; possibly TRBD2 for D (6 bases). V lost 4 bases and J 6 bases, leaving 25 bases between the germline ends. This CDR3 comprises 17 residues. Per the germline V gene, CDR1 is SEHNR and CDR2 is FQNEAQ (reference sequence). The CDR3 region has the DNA TGTGCCAGCAGCTCCCCCCAGGCGGAGGGCTTCCGGGGCGAGCAGTACTTC. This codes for CASSSPQAEGFRGEQYF.

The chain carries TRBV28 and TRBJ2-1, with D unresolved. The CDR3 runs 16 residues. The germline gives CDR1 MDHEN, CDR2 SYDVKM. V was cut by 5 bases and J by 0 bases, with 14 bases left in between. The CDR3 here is CASSHDPRSSYNEQFF. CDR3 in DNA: TGTGCCAGCAGTCACGATCCCCGGAGCTCCTACAATGAGCAGTTCTTC.

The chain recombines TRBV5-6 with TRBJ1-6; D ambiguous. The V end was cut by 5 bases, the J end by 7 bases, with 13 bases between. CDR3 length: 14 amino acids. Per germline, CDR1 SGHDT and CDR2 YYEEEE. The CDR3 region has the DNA TGTGCCAGCAGTCGGGAAGGGTCGAATTCACCCCTCCACTTT. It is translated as CASSREGSNSPLHF.

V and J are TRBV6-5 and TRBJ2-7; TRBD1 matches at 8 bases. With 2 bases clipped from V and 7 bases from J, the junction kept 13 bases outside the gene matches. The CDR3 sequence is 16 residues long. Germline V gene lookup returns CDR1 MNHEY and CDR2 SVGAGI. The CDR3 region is CASSYGAGQGSREQYF. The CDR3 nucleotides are TGTGCCAGCAGTTACGGGGCCGGACAGGGCTCTCGGGAGCAGTACTTC.

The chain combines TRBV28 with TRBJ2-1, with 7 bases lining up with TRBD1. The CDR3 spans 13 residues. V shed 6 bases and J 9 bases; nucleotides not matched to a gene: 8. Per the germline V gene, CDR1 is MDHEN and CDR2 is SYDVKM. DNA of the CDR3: TGTGCCAGCAGCTACGAGGGGGCCGGTGAGCAGTTCTTC. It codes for CASSYEGAGEQFF.

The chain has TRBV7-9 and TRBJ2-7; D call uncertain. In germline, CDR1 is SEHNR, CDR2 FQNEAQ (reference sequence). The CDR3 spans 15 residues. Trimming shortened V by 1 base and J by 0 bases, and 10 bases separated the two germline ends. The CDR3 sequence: CASSLGDTPSYEQYF. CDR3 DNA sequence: TGTGCCAGCAGCTTAGGCGACACCCCCTCCTACGAGCAGTACTTC.

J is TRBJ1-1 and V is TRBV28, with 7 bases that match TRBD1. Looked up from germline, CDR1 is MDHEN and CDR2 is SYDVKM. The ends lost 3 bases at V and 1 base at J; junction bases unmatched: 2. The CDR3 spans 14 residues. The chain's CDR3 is CASSFPGGNTEAFF. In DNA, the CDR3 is TGTGCCAGCAGTTTTCCAGGGGGGAACACTGAAGCTTTCTTT. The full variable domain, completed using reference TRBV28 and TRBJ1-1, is DVKVTQSSRYLVKRTGEKVFLECVQDMDHENMFWYRQDPGLGLRLIYFSYDVKMKEKGDIPEGYSVSREKKERFSLILESASTNQTSMYLCASSFPGGNTEAFFGQGTRLTVV.

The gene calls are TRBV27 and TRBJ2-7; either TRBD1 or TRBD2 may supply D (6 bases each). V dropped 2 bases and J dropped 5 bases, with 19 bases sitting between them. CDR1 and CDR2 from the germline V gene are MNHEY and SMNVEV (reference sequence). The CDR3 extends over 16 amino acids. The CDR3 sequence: CASSLRGDTGLDEQYF. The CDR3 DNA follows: TGTGCCAGCAGTTTAAGGGGGGACACGGGTCTAGACGAGCAGTACTTC.

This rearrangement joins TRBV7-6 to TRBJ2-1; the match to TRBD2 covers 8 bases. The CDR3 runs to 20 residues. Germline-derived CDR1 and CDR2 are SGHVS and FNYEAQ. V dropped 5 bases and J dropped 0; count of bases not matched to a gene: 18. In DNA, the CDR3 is TGTGCCAGCAGCCTCCCCCGGGGAGCGGGGGTTTTAAGCTCCTACAATGAGCAGTTCTTC. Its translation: CASSLPRGAGVLSSYNEQFF.

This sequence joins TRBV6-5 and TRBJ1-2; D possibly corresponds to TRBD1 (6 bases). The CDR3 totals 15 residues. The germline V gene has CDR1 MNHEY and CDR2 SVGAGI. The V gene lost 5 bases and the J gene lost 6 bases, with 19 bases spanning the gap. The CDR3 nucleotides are TGTGCCAGCAGTCCCCCGCCGAGTAAGGGGGATGGCTACACCTTC. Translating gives CASSPPPSKGDGYTF.

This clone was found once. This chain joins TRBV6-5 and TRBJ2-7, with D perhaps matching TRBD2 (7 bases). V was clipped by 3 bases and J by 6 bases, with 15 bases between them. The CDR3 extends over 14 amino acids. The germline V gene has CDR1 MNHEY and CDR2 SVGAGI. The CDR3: CASSYAGAEGEQYF. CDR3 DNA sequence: TGTGCCAGCAGTTATGCGGGGGCAGAAGGCGAGCAGTACTTC.

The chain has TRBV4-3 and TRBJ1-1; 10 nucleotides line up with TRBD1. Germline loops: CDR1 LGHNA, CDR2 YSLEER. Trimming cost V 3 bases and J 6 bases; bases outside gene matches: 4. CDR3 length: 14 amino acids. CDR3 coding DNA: TGCGCCAGCAGCCAGTGGGGGACAGGGGCTGAAGCTTTCTTT. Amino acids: CASSQWGTGAEAFF.

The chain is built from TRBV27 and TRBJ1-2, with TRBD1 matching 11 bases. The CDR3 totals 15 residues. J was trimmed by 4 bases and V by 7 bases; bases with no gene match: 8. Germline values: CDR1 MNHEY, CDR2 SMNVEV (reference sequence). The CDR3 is CASTRVGTGGYGYTF. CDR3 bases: TGTGCCAGCACTCGCGTTGGGACAGGGGGCTATGGCTACACCTTC.

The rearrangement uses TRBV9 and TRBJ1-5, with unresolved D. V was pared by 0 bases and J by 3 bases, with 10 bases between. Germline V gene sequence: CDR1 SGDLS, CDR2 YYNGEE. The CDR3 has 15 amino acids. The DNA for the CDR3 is TGTGCCAGCAGCGTAGAGGCAGGCGTCAATCAGCCCCAGCATTTT. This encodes CASSVEAGVNQPQHF.

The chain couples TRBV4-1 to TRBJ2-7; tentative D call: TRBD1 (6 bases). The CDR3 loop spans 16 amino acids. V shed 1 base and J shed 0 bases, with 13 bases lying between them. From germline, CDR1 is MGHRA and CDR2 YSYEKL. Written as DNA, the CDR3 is TGCGCCAGCAGCCAAGGTGGGACATACAACTCCTACGAGCAGTACTTC. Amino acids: CASSQGGTYNSYEQYF.

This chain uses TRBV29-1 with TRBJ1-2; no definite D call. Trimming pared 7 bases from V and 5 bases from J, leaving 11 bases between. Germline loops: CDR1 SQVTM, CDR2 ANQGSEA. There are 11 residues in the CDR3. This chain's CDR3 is CSATAEYGYTF. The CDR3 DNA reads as TGCAGCGCTACCGCAGAGTATGGCTACACCTTC.

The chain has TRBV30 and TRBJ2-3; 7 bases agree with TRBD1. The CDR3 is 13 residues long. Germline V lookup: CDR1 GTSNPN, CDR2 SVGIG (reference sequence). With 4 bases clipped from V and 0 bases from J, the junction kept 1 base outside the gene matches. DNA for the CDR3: TGTGCCTGGACCAGGGGGAGCACAGATACGCAGTATTTT. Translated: CAWTRGSTDTQYF. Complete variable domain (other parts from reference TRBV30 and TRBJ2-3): SQTIHQWPATLVQPVGSPLSLECTVEGTSNPNLYWYRQAAGRGLQLLFYSVGIGQISSEVPQNLSASRPQDRQFILSSKKLLLSDSGFYLCAWTRGSTDTQYFGPGTRLTVL.

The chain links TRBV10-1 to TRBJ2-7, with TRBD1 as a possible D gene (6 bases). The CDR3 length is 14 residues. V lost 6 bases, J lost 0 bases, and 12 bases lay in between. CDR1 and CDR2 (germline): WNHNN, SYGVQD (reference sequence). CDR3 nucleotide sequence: TGCGCCAGCAGCCCCAAGGACAGCTCCTACGAGCAGTACTTC. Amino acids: CASSPKDSSYEQYF.

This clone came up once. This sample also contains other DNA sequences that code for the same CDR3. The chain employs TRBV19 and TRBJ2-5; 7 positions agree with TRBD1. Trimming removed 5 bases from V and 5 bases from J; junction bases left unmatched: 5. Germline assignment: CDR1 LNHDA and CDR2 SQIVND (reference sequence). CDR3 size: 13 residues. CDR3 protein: CASSLDREETQYF. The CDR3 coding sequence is TGTGCCAGTAGTCTCGACAGGGAGGAGACCCAGTACTTC.

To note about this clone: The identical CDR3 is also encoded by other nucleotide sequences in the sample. CDR3 region: CASSNLAGGDTQYF. The CDR3 DNA sequence: TGTGCCAGTAGTAACCTAGCGGGAGGCGATACGCAGTATTTT. This rearrangement joins TRBV19 to TRBJ2-3; 11 positions agree with TRBD2. Germline lookup yields CDR1 LNHDA and CDR2 SQIVND (reference sequence). J lost 6 bases, V lost 4 bases, and 3 bases had no gene match. CDR3 size: 14 residues.